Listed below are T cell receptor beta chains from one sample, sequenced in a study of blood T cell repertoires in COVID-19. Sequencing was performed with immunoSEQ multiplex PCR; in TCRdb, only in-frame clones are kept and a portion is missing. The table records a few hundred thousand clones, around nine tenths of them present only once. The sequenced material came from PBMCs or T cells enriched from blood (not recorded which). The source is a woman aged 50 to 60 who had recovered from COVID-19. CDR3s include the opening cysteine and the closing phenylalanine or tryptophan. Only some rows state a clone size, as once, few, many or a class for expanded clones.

cdr3_aa: CAWSPRDRELQPLHF; cdr3_length: 15; v_call: TRBV30; j_call: TRBJ1-6; clone_size: .
cdr3_aa: CASSSLSAGTGTGPQHF; cdr3_length: 17; v_call: TRBV6-2/TRBV6-3; j_call: TRBJ1-5; clone_size: .
cdr3_aa: CASSRRDQVTGELFF; cdr3_length: 15; v_call: TRBV2; j_call: TRBJ2-2; clone_size: .
cdr3_aa: CASSLWGGTSTDTQYF; cdr3_length: 16; v_call: TRBV27; j_call: TRBJ2-3; clone_size: .
cdr3_aa: CASSFREGNNEQFF; cdr3_length: 14; v_call: TRBV27; j_call: TRBJ2-1; clone_size: .
cdr3_aa: CASSEQGQLNTEAFF; cdr3_length: 15; v_call: TRBV5-1; j_call: TRBJ1-1; clone_size: .
cdr3_aa: CASSNTGGREQFF; cdr3_length: 13; v_call: TRBV7-7; j_call: TRBJ2-1; clone_size: .
cdr3_aa: CASSQVALSGNTIYF; cdr3_length: 15; v_call: TRBV14; j_call: TRBJ1-3; clone_size: .
cdr3_aa: CASSLAAGRDEKLFF; cdr3_length: 15; v_call: TRBV7-2; j_call: TRBJ1-4; clone_size: .
cdr3_aa: CATLRTAAWSGYTF; cdr3_length: 14; v_call: TRBV6-5; j_call: TRBJ1-2; clone_size: .
cdr3_aa: CASTSTGRDNQPQHF; cdr3_length: 15; v_call: TRBV28; j_call: TRBJ1-5; clone_size: .
cdr3_aa: CASSPSGVFAEAFF; cdr3_length: 14; v_call: TRBV18; j_call: TRBJ1-1; clone_size: once
cdr3_aa: CASSQRGREAFF; cdr3_length: 12; v_call: TRBV3-1/TRBV3-2; j_call: TRBJ1-1; clone_size: .
cdr3_aa: CASTQGRRIGYTF; cdr3_length: 13; v_call: TRBV7-2; j_call: TRBJ1-2; clone_size: .
cdr3_aa: CASSPSQGHYGYTF; cdr3_length: 14; v_call: TRBV27; j_call: TRBJ1-2; clone_size: .
cdr3_aa: CASSPRRGAGDTQYF; cdr3_length: 15; v_call: TRBV3-1/TRBV3-2; j_call: TRBJ2-3; clone_size: .
cdr3_aa: CASSLTPGFGNTIYF; cdr3_length: 15; v_call: TRBV5-5; j_call: TRBJ1-3; clone_size: .